The 28 T cell receptor beta chains in this list originate from one sample, sequenced in a study of blood T cell repertoires in COVID-19. Libraries were prepared by immunoSEQ multiplex PCR; TCRdb keeps only in-frame clonotypes and omits some of them. Here the sample spans around 100,000 clones, 80% to 85% being singletons. Sample: peripheral blood. These TCRs come from a man aged 65 to 79 with acute or convalescent COVID-19.

Of note for this clone: The junction departs from germline at one end; a sequencing error may be responsible. CDR3 region: CASTLSRDTNSGNTIYF. As DNA, the CDR3 is TGTGCCAGCACCTTAAGCCGGGACACGAACTCTGGAAACACCATATATTTT. This chain uses TRBV11-2 with TRBJ1-3, with D maybe TRBD1 (6 bases). Germline V gene sequence: CDR1 SGHAT, CDR2 FQNNGV. This CDR3 is built from 17 residues.

CDR3 sequence reads: CASTESYGNTEAFF. The CDR3 DNA follows: TGTGCCAGCACCGAAAGCTACGGTAACACTGAAGCTTTCTTT. V and J are TRBV27 and TRBJ1-1; unclear D gene. Germline assignment: CDR1 MNHEY and CDR2 SMNVEV (reference sequence). V shed 7 bases and J shed 2 bases, with 14 bases lying between them. CDR3 length equals 14 residues.

The chain carries TRBV5-1 and TRBJ2-3; D possibly corresponds to TRBD1 (6 bases). Trimming took off 6 bases at V and 4 bases at J, with 15 bases between the two ends. The CDR3 contains 14 residues. CDR1 and CDR2 from the germline V gene are SGHRS and YFSETQ. The CDR3 DNA reads TGCGCCAGCAATCCTAGCCCAGGGGCAGATACGCAGTATTTT. It specifies CASNPSPGADTQYF.

The chain has TRBV28 and TRBJ1-1, with D unresolved. Germline V gene lookup returns CDR1 MDHEN and CDR2 SYDVKM. The CDR3 runs to 13 residues. Trimming took 5 bases from V and 7 from J, leaving 14 bases between them. CDR3 residues: CASSRTTRNEAFF. CDR3 bases: TGTGCCAGCAGTCGCACTACACGGAATGAAGCTTTCTTT.

The CDR3 reads CSVLQATNEKLFF. The CDR3, as DNA: TGCAGCGTTCTTCAGGCAACTAATGAAAAACTGTTTTTT. The gene calls are TRBV29-1 and TRBJ1-4; D gene uncertain. This CDR3 comprises 13 residues. Germline V gene lookup returns CDR1 SQVTM and CDR2 ANQGSEA. V was shortened by 5 bases and J by 0 bases, with 7 bases between the two germline ends. Supplemented by reference TRBV29-1 and TRBJ1-4, the full variable domain reads SAVISQKPSRDICQRGTSLTIQCQVDSQVTMMFWYRQQPGQSLTLIATANQGSEATYESGFVIDKFPISRPNLTFSTLTVSNMSPEDSSIYLCSVLQATNEKLFFGSGTQLSVL.

The chain joins TRBV19 to TRBJ1-5; D gene unclear. The CDR3 has 13 amino acids. Germline values: CDR1 LNHDA, CDR2 SQIVND (reference sequence). Trimming took off 5 bases at V and 2 bases at J, with 7 bases between the two ends. The CDR3 DNA reads TGTGCCAGTAGTTGGCAGGGCAATCAGCCCCAGCATTTT. It yields the protein CASSWQGNQPQHF. The full variable domain, rest sourced from reference TRBV19 and TRBJ1-5, is DGGITQSPKYLFRKEGQNVTLSCEQNLNHDAMYWYRQDPGQGLRLIYYSQIVNDFQKGDIAEGYSVSREKKESFPLTVTSAQKNPTAFYLCASSWQGNQPQHFGDGTRLSIL.

The gene calls are TRBV14 and TRBJ1-3; no clear D. This CDR3 contains 17 residues. Germline V CDR1 and CDR2: SGHDN, FVKESK. The V gene lost 0 bases and the J gene lost 0 bases, with 12 bases spanning the gap. CDR3 bases: TGTGCCAGCAGCCAAGAAGTGGGCAGGTCCTCTGGAAACACCATATATTTT. Protein: CASSQEVGRSSGNTIYF.

V usage is TRBV28 and J usage is TRBJ1-3; possibly TRBD1 for D (5 bases). The V end was cut by 2 bases, the J end by 3 bases, with 8 bases between. Per germline, CDR1 MDHEN and CDR2 SYDVKM. The CDR3 is 14 residues long. CDR3 DNA sequence: TGTGCCAGCAGTTTACAGGGAAATGGAAACACCATATATTTT. It is translated as CASSLQGNGNTIYF.

This clone was counted a single time. The chain carries TRBV7-9 and TRBJ2-7; 12 bases line up with TRBD2. This CDR3 contains 16 residues. V shed 3 bases, J shed 6 bases, and the junction held 9 bases outside the gene matches. The germline V gene has CDR1 SEHNR and CDR2 FQNEAQ (reference sequence). As DNA, the CDR3 is TGTGCCAGCAGCTTGACTAGCGGGAGCCTAGGGTCCGAGCAGTACTTC. Its protein is CASSLTSGSLGSEQYF. The complete variable domain, with remaining parts taken from reference TRBV7-9 and TRBJ2-7, reads DTGVSQNPRHKITKRGQNVTFRCDPISEHNRLYWYRQTLGQGPEFLTYFQNEAQLEKSRLLSDRFSAERPKGSFSTLEIQRTEQGDSAMYLCASSLTSGSLGSEQYFGPGTRLTVT.

This clone was seen a single time. The chain is built from TRBV15 and TRBJ2-5; possible D gene TRBD1, 8 bases. Trimming stripped 3 bases from V and 5 bases from J, with 13 bases between. CDR3 length: 14 amino acids. Germline CDR1 is LNHNV and CDR2 is YYDKDF (reference sequence). Written as DNA, the CDR3 is TGTGCCACCAGCAGGACAGGGGAGGGGGAGACCCAGTACTTC. Protein: CATSRTGEGETQYF. The variable domain in full, with the rest retrieved from reference TRBV15 and TRBJ2-5, is DAMVIQNPRYQVTQFGKPVTLSCSQTLNHNVMYWYQQKSSQAPKLLFHYYDKDFNNEADTPDNFQSRRPNTSFCFLDIRSPGLGDTAMYLCATSRTGEGETQYFGPGTRLLVL.

In nucleotides, the CDR3 is TGCGCCAGCAGCGCTGGACAGGGGGGAAGTAATGAAAAACTGTTTTTT. This codes for CASSAGQGGSNEKLFF. The chain is built from TRBV5-1 and TRBJ1-4; 10 bases align to TRBD1. This CDR3 is 16 amino acids long. Trimming took 4 bases from V and 4 from J; bases not matched to a gene: 7. The germline CDR1 and CDR2 sequences are SGHRS and YFSETQ.

The chain has TRBV5-1 and TRBJ2-2, with 13 bases aligning to TRBD2. Germline CDR1 SGHRS, CDR2 YFSETQ. V gave up 4 bases and J gave up 7 bases; unmatched junction bases: 7. CDR3 length: 16 amino acids. Here the CDR3 reads CASSPGLAGVNGELFF. The CDR3 DNA is TGCGCCAGCAGCCCCGGACTAGCGGGGGTAAACGGGGAGCTGTTTTTT.

The chain recombines TRBV2 with TRBJ1-5; D unresolved. The germline V and J ends were trimmed by 0 bases and 11 bases, with 17 bases remaining between them. The CDR3 has 15 residues. CDR1 is SNHLY, CDR2 FYNNEI, per germline. Here the CDR3 DNA reads TGTGCCAGCAGTGAAGCGCGGGCAGGCCCTTCGGCCCAGCATTTT. Protein sequence: CASSEARAGPSAQHF.

In its sample, this clone is medium-sized. Other DNA sequences from this sample encode an identical CDR3 as well. The chain links TRBV6-5 to TRBJ2-7, with TRBD2 identical over 14 bases. V lost 6 bases and J lost 7; bases outside the gene matches: 8. The CDR3 sequence is 15 residues long. CDR1 and CDR2 (germline): MNHEY, SVGAGI. CDR3 sequence: CASRTSGRAFGEQYF. For the CDR3, the DNA is TGTGCCAGCAGGACTAGCGGGAGGGCCTTTGGTGAGCAGTACTTC.

V gene TRBV3-1 (or the pseudogene TRBV3-2) combines with J gene TRBJ1-1; no clear D. CDR1 LGHDT and CDR2 YNNKEL come from the germline V gene (reference sequence). The CDR3 is 15 amino acids. Between the trimmed V and J ends, which lost 0 bases and 1 base, there was a span of 9 bases. CDR3: CASSQDPRGNTEAFF. The CDR3 DNA sequence: TGTGCCAGCAGCCAAGATCCAAGAGGGAACACTGAAGCTTTCTTT.

The chain uses TRBV7-3 and TRBJ1-5; D not certain. V lost 5 bases and J 4 bases, leaving 3 bases between the germline ends. Per the germline V gene, CDR1 is SGHTA and CDR2 is FQGTGA. The CDR3 runs 11 residues. The CDR3 DNA is TGTGCCAGCAGCCCAAATCAGCCCCAGCATTTT. It yields the protein CASSPNQPQHF.

The V gene is TRBV28, the J gene TRBJ2-3; 9 nucleotides align to TRBD2. There are 17 residues in the CDR3. The ends lost 4 bases at V and 5 bases at J; junction bases unmatched: 13. Germline values: CDR1 MDHEN, CDR2 SYDVKM. The CDR3 protein is CASSSQPSGTRKDTQYF. The CDR3 DNA reads TGTGCCAGCAGTTCACAGCCTAGCGGGACCCGGAAAGATACGCAGTATTTT.

The chain has TRBV30 and TRBJ2-3, with D possibly TRBD1 on 5 matching bases. The length of the CDR3 is 12 residues. Trimming shortened V by 3 bases and J by 5 bases, and 9 bases separated the two germline ends. Per germline, CDR1 GTSNPN and CDR2 SVGIG (reference sequence). Written as DNA, the CDR3 is TGTGCCTGGAGCGGAGACAGAGATACGCAGTATTTT. Translated, it gives CAWSGDRDTQYF.

The chain has TRBV7-2 and TRBJ1-5; maybe TRBD1 (5 bases). This CDR3 has 15 amino acids. Germline V gene data show CDR1 as SGHTA and CDR2 as FQGNSA. The V end lost 1 base, the J end lost 4 bases, and 11 bases lay between the germline ends. CDR3 DNA sequence: TGTGCCAGCAGCTTAGATGCGACAGCAAATCAGCCCCAGCATTTT. Translating gives CASSLDATANQPQHF.

This clone was recorded only once. V and J are TRBV4-1 and TRBJ1-2, with D maybe TRBD1 (6 bases). The germline V gene encodes CDR1 MGHRA and CDR2 YSYEKL. Trimming took off 0 bases at V and 3 bases at J, with 8 bases between the two ends. The CDR3 is 14 residues long. CDR3 nucleotide sequence: TGCGCCAGCAGCCAAGAGGACAGTTACTATGGCTACACCTTC. The encoded protein is CASSQEDSYYGYTF.

This clone came up once. This rearrangement joins TRBV7-9 to TRBJ1-5; 9 positions match TRBD1. The CDR3 loop spans 15 amino acids. J was trimmed by 4 bases and V by 0 bases; bases with no gene match: 1. The germline CDR1 and CDR2 sequences are SEHNR and FQNEAQ (reference sequence). The CDR3 DNA reads as TGTGCCAGCAGCTTAGCGGGGACAGGGAATCAGCCCCAGCATTTT. Translated: CASSLAGTGNQPQHF.

The rearrangement uses TRBV7-3 and TRBJ2-2; D unresolved. The CDR3 extends over 15 amino acids. The V gene lost 2 bases and the J gene lost 4 bases, with 11 bases spanning the gap. CDR1 is SGHTA, CDR2 FQGTGA, per germline. The CDR3 DNA reads TGTGCCAGCAGCTTAGGAGTAGCCGGCACCGGGGAGCTGTTTTTT. Translated: CASSLGVAGTGELFF. The full variable domain, its missing parts supplied by reference TRBV7-3 and TRBJ2-2, is GAGVSQTPSNKVTEKGKYVELRCDPISGHTALYWYRQSLGQGPEFLIYFQGTGAADDSGLPNDRFFAVRPEGSVSTLKIQRTERGDSAVYLCASSLGVAGTGELFFGEGSRLTVL.

This chain joins TRBV3-1 (or the pseudogene TRBV3-2) and TRBJ1-1; 7 positions match TRBD1. Germline CDR1 reads LGHDT; CDR2 reads YNNKEL (reference sequence). Trimming took 3 bases from V and 1 from J; bases not matched to a gene: 2. This CDR3 comprises 14 residues. CDR3 residues: CASSHDRENTEAFF. The CDR3 DNA reads as TGTGCCAGCAGCCATGACAGGGAGAACACTGAAGCTTTCTTT.

The chain employs TRBV5-1 and TRBJ2-5, with D perhaps TRBD2 (6 bases). The CDR3 loop spans 14 amino acids. Germline V CDR1 and CDR2: SGHRS, YFSETQ. Trimming cost V 0 bases and J 4 bases, with 10 bases left between them. CDR3 nucleotide sequence: TGCGCCAGCAGCTTGGTTGCGGGGATAGAGACCCAGTACTTC. It codes for CASSLVAGIETQYF.

V and J are TRBV23-1 and TRBJ1-6; D call uncertain. TRBV23-1 is an open reading frame, and its role is uncertain. Between the trimmed V and J ends, which lost 5 bases and 9 bases, there was a span of 14 bases. This CDR3 has 14 residues. The CDR3 spells CASSFRNPSSPLHF. The CDR3, as DNA: TGCGCCAGCAGTTTCCGCAACCCGAGTTCACCCCTCCACTTT.

The rearrangement joins TRBV5-4 to TRBJ2-3; 7 bases align to TRBD1. Germline V gene sequence: CDR1 SGHNT, CDR2 YYREEE (reference sequence). There are 15 residues in the CDR3. The V gene end was trimmed by 2 bases and the J gene end by 5 bases; junction bases not matched to a gene: 8. CDR3 region: CASSFKGQSKDTQYF. The CDR3 DNA reads as TGTGCCAGCAGCTTTAAGGGACAGTCAAAAGATACGCAGTATTTT.

The chain combines TRBV12-2 with TRBJ2-7; the table's D call, TRBD2, has no DNA check behind it. TRBV12-2 is an annotated pseudogene. The CDR3 is 16 residues long. DNA of the CDR3: TGTGCAAGTCGCACCCCCTTAAGACTACCGACCTACGAGCAGTACTTC. Protein sequence: CASRTPLRLPTYEQYF.

The chain recombines TRBV10-1 with TRBJ2-4; D is unresolved. Trimming took off 7 bases at V and 0 bases at J, with 10 bases between the two ends. This CDR3 comprises 14 residues. Per germline, CDR1 WNHNN and CDR2 SYGVQD (reference sequence). The CDR3 DNA reads as TGCGCCAGCACCATCGGGTTAGCCAAAAACATTCAGTACTTC. As protein: CASTIGLAKNIQYF.